Given below is one T cell receptor beta chain in context. The antigen remains undetermined. One entry per CDR3 protein, called by TCRdb with MiXCR from the 5' RACE reads. The sample records roughly 240,000 distinct CDR3 sequences, 15% to 20% being singletons. The data stem from a study of T-cell memory formation after mild COVID-19. Background on the study: Clusters were largely donor specific.

With 2 bases removed from V and 0 bases from J, the gap between germline ends came to 7 bases. The CDR3 runs 14 residues. Germline CDR1 is MNHEY and CDR2 is SVGEGT. General observations from the study: Cross-reactive memory seemingly joined, as some responding clones were found in pre-infection memory.

The clonotype was recovered from a man aged 18 to 30 who had mild COVID-19 (a few samples of this study predate the infection). Cell type and time point are not known. The chain links TRBV6-2 or TRBV6-3 to TRBJ1-1, with D perhaps matching TRBD1 (6 bases). Sequenced: PBMCs or a T cell subset sorted from them (not recorded which). This CDR3 reads CASSYGGMNTEAFF. CDR3 DNA: TGTGCCAGCAGTTACGGGGGCATGAACACTGAAGCTTTCTTT.